These 32 T cell receptor beta chains were all obtained from the same sample, sequenced in a study of Ad26.COV2.S vaccination and SARS-CoV-2 variants. Described treatment: around 19 received Ad26.COV2.S at low or high dose, single or two shots; 5 received placebo; per-sample allocation not given. Specimen acquisition occurred on day 63 following the initial vaccine or placebo injection. The repertoire was sequenced with immunoSEQ multiplex PCR; TCRdb's copy has only in-frame clones and lacks some. The sample lists roughly 350,000 clones, around 88% occurring once. The specimen comprised peripheral blood, sampled in a trial of Ad26.COV2.S vaccine versus placebo. The receptors were sampled from a person aged 18-65 years who received the Ad26.COV2.S COVID-19 vaccine or a placebo.

The V call is TRBV5-4, the J call TRBJ2-3; no reliable D call. Germline CDR1 reads SGHNT; CDR2 reads YYREEE (reference sequence). V lost 4 bases and J 3 bases, leaving 18 bases between the germline ends. The CDR3 extends over 16 amino acids. Here the CDR3 DNA reads TGTGCCAGCAGCCCCGACCTCGCACTTTCGACAGATACGCAGTATTTT. Amino acid sequence: CASSPDLALSTDTQYF. Combining the CDR3 with reference TRBV5-4 and TRBJ2-3 gives the whole variable domain ETGVTQSPTHLIKTRGQQVTLRCSSQSGHNTVSWYQQALGQGPQFIFQYYREEENGRGNFPPRFSGLQFPNYSSELNVNALELDDSALYLCASSPDLALSTDTQYFGPGTRLTVL.

The J gene is TRBJ1-1, the V gene TRBV6-1, with no clear D. The germline gives CDR1 MNHNS, CDR2 SASEGT. This CDR3 region has 15 residues. V was trimmed by 0 bases and J by 3 bases, leaving 11 bases between them. CDR3 DNA sequence: TGTGCCAGCAGTGAAGCGCTGGGCACTTACACTGAAGCTTTCTTT. As protein: CASSEALGTYTEAFF.

The chain combines TRBV7-2 with TRBJ2-5, with a tentative D call TRBD2 (5 bases). Trimming took off 2 bases at V and 2 bases at J, with 12 bases between the two ends. Germline V gene data show CDR1 as SGHTA and CDR2 as FQGNSA. The CDR3 length is 15 residues. Here the CDR3 reads CASSLRGLGQETQYF. CDR3 nucleotide sequence: TGTGCCAGCAGCTTACGAGGGTTGGGGCAAGAGACCCAGTACTTC.

This clone was seen a single time. The V gene is TRBV5-4, the J gene TRBJ2-2, with 7 bases matching TRBD2. This CDR3 is 15 amino acids long. Trimming removed 3 bases from V and 0 bases from J; junction bases left unmatched: 2. Germline V gene sequence: CDR1 SGHNT, CDR2 YYREEE (reference sequence). In DNA, the CDR3 is TGTGCCAGCAGCTGGGGAGGGGCGAACACCGGGGAGCTGTTTTTT. It codes for CASSWGGANTGELFF.

The chain combines TRBV19 with TRBJ1-2, with 8 bases aligning to TRBD1. In germline, CDR1 is LNHDA, CDR2 SQIVND (reference sequence). Trimming removed 3 bases from V and 5 bases from J; junction bases left unmatched: 2. This CDR3 contains 13 residues. CDR3 residues: CASSIQGAYGYTF. For the CDR3, the DNA is TGTGCCAGTAGTATCCAGGGGGCGTATGGCTACACCTTC.

The chain recombines TRBV5-6 with TRBJ1-5; 8 bases fit TRBD1. The CDR3 extends over 15 amino acids. From germline, CDR1 is SGHDT and CDR2 YYEEEE. With 0 bases clipped from V and 5 bases from J, the junction kept 4 bases outside the gene matches. This CDR3 reads CASSLGQGAHQPQHF. CDR3 DNA sequence: TGTGCCAGCAGCTTGGGGCAGGGGGCACATCAGCCCCAGCATTTT.

CDR3 loop: CASSPGPNLEQYF. DNA of the CDR3: TGTGCCAGCAGCCCGGGGCCCAACCTCGAGCAGTACTTC. The rearrangement joins TRBV9 to TRBJ2-7; the D gene could be TRBD1 or TRBD2 (5 bases each). CDR3 size: 13 residues. Germline CDR1 is SGDLS and CDR2 is YYNGEE. V gave up 4 bases and J gave up 6 bases, with 14 bases separating them.

This clone has a single count. The V gene is TRBV13, the J gene TRBJ2-1; 8 bases are shared with TRBD2. The CDR3 contains 13 residues. Germline V gene data show CDR1 as PRHDT and CDR2 as FYEKMQ (reference sequence). After removal of 4 bases from V and 6 bases from J, the junction contained 2 bases not matched to a gene. The CDR3 nucleotides are TGTGCCAGCAGCTCGGGACTAGGCAATGAGCAGTTCTTC. It yields the protein CASSSGLGNEQFF.

The chain employs TRBV11-2 and TRBJ2-5; TRBD1 agrees at 10 bases. This CDR3 has 17 residues. V dropped 5 bases and J dropped 2; count of bases not matched to a gene: 11. Germline lookup yields CDR1 SGHAT and CDR2 FQNNGV. CDR3 nucleotides: TGTGCCAGCAGCCCCTACCGGGACAGGGGTTGGCAAGAGACCCAGTACTTC. Protein sequence: CASSPYRDRGWQETQYF.

The chain is built from TRBV7-8 and TRBJ2-3; TRBD2 matches at 9 bases. Germline assignment: CDR1 SGHVS and CDR2 FQNEAQ. The CDR3 length is 16 residues. The junction had 10 bases not matched to a gene; V was cut back by 7 bases and J by 2 bases. The DNA for the CDR3 is TGTGCCAGCACCCCGTCTAGCGGGGTTTCCACAGATACGCAGTATTTT. It specifies CASTPSSGVSTDTQYF.

This clone was seen a handful of times. The V and J genes are TRBV7-2 and TRBJ2-5; maybe TRBD1 (6 bases). Trimming cost V 6 bases and J 9 bases, with 14 bases left between them. Germline V gene lookup returns CDR1 SGHTA and CDR2 FQGNSA. CDR3 size: 12 residues. For the CDR3, the DNA is TGTGCCAGCAGTGGGGGCGGGCCGTCCCAGTACTTC. Its translation: CASSGGGPSQYF.

The V call is TRBV3-1 (or the pseudogene TRBV3-2), the J call TRBJ2-5; 8 nucleotides agree with TRBD1. The ends lost 5 bases at V and 4 bases at J; junction bases unmatched: 6. This CDR3 has 14 residues. CDR1 and CDR2 from the germline V gene are LGHDT and YNNKEL (reference sequence). Written as DNA, the CDR3 is TGTGCCAGCAGCACAGGACAGGGTGGAGAGACCCAGTACTTC. Amino acid sequence: CASSTGQGGETQYF.

This clone was seen only once. The chain uses TRBV6-2 or TRBV6-3 and TRBJ2-5; no reliable D call. The germline V gene encodes CDR1 MNHEY and CDR2 SVGEGT. This CDR3 has 16 residues. Trimming left V 2 bases short and J 1 base short, with 14 bases between. The CDR3 protein is CASSYRLGQPQETQYF. DNA of the CDR3: TGTGCCAGCAGTTACCGTCTCGGGCAACCCCAAGAGACCCAGTACTTC.

CDR3 in DNA: TGCAGCGGGAACCCCACAGGGGTCGATGAGCAGTTCTTC. Its protein is CSGNPTGVDEQFF. V and J are TRBV29-1 and TRBJ2-1; 7 nucleotides agree with TRBD1. Trimming removed 7 bases from V and 8 bases from J; junction bases left unmatched: 11. In germline, CDR1 is SQVTM, CDR2 ANQGSEA. This CDR3 has 13 residues.

This chain joins TRBV28 and TRBJ2-1; TRBD2 matches 15 bases. V was clipped by 6 bases and J by 4 bases; unmatched bases: 4. CDR1 is MDHEN and CDR2 is SYDVKM in the germline V gene. The CDR3 covers 16 residues. The CDR3 nucleotides read TGTGCCAGCAGGGGACTAGCGGGAGGTTATTACAATGAGCAGTTCTTC. Translated: CASRGLAGGYYNEQFF.

This chain connects TRBV7-3 to TRBJ2-2; no clear D. The V gene lost 2 bases and the J gene lost 3 bases, with 1 base spanning the gap. Germline CDR1 and CDR2: SGHTA and FQGTGA. CDR3 size: 12 residues. The CDR3 region is CASSLYTGELFF. The DNA for the CDR3 is TGTGCCAGCAGCTTATACACCGGGGAGCTGTTTTTT.

The rearrangement links TRBV6-5 to TRBJ1-1; D ambiguous. Germline CDR1 reads MNHEY; CDR2 reads SVGAGI. The CDR3 runs 15 residues. The ends were cut back, 5 bases at V and 1 base at J, with 14 bases in the middle. For the CDR3, the DNA is TGTGCCAGCAGTCAGATACGCGGCGGGAACACTGAAGCTTTCTTT. Translating gives CASSQIRGGNTEAFF.

The table lists this clone with a few counts. The chain couples TRBV10-1 to TRBJ2-7, with 10 bases aligning to TRBD2. V was clipped by 5 bases and J by 6 bases; unmatched bases: 7. There are 14 residues in the CDR3. The germline V gene has CDR1 WNHNN and CDR2 SYGVQD (reference sequence). The CDR3 DNA follows: TGCGCCAGCAGTACACTAGCGGGGTCGGCCGAGCAGTACTTC. This encodes CASSTLAGSAEQYF.

The chain links TRBV4-1 to TRBJ2-7; D perhaps matches TRBD2 (6 bases). The germline V gene has CDR1 MGHRA and CDR2 YSYEKL. The CDR3 contains 14 residues. V was shortened by 5 bases and J by 2 bases, with 13 bases between the two germline ends. CDR3 DNA: TGCGCCAGCAGCGAGGGACTGAACCCCTACGAGCAGTACTTC. Amino acids: CASSEGLNPYEQYF.

The chain carries TRBV6-5 and TRBJ1-4, with a weak D call TRBD1 (5 bases). Looked up from germline, CDR1 is MNHEY and CDR2 is SVGAGI. This CDR3 has 16 residues. V lost 0 bases and J lost 3, with 11 bases in between. The CDR3 sequence: CASSYSGPGANEKLFF. CDR3 coding DNA: TGTGCCAGCAGTTACTCGGGACCGGGAGCTAATGAAAAACTGTTTTTT.

This CDR3 reads CASSEALGGGNQPQHF. CDR3 nucleotides: TGTGCCAGCAGTGAAGCGCTAGGGGGGGGGAATCAGCCCCAGCATTTT. This sequence joins TRBV6-1 and TRBJ1-5; a possible D gene is TRBD1 (6 bases). In germline, CDR1 is MNHNS, CDR2 SASEGT. The V gene lost 0 bases and the J gene lost 4 bases, with 13 bases spanning the gap. The CDR3 covers 16 residues.

The chain links TRBV7-2 to TRBJ2-7; perhaps TRBD2 as D (7 bases). V dropped 5 bases and J dropped 5 bases, with 19 bases sitting between them. The CDR3 covers 15 residues. Germline V gene sequence: CDR1 SGHTA, CDR2 FQGNSA. The CDR3 DNA sequence: TGTGCCAGCAGCGATGGGGGGGCGGGAACCAACGAGCAGTACTTC. This translates into CASSDGGAGTNEQYF. The full variable domain, in which reference TRBV7-2 and TRBJ2-7 provide the parts outside the CDR3, is GAGVSQSPSNKVTEKGKDVELRCDPISGHTALYWYRQSLGQGLEFLIYFQGNSAPDKSGLPSDRFSAERTGGSVSTLTIQRTQQEDSAVYLCASSDGGAGTNEQYFGPGTRLTVT.

The rearrangement links TRBV19 to TRBJ1-2, with a tentative D call TRBD1 (5 bases). The CDR3 loop spans 14 amino acids. Germline CDR1 and CDR2: LNHDA and SQIVND (reference sequence). V lost 10 bases and J 4 bases, leaving 19 bases between the germline ends. The CDR3 here is CATKGAGPPYGYTF. CDR3 DNA sequence: TGTGCCACCAAAGGGGCAGGGCCCCCCTATGGCTACACCTTC. The variable domain in full, with the rest retrieved from reference TRBV19 and TRBJ1-2, is DGGITQSPKYLFRKEGQNVTLSCEQNLNHDAMYWYRQDPGQGLRLIYYSQIVNDFQKGDIAEGYSVSREKKESFPLTVTSAQKNPTAFYLCATKGAGPPYGYTFGSGTRLTVV.

This chain connects TRBV9 to TRBJ2-3; 9 bases fit TRBD2. Looked up from germline, CDR1 is SGDLS and CDR2 is YYNGEE. The CDR3 length is 16 residues. J lost 2 bases, V lost 0 bases, and 4 bases had no gene match. The CDR3 bases are TGTGCCAGCAGCGTAGGGCTAGCGGGGACCACAGATACGCAGTATTTT. Its translation is CASSVGLAGTTDTQYF.

V gene TRBV5-1 combines with J gene TRBJ2-5, with 7 bases identical to TRBD2. Germline V gene lookup returns CDR1 SGHRS and CDR2 YFSETQ. Trimming removed 0 bases from V and 2 bases from J; junction bases left unmatched: 4. The CDR3 is 15 amino acids. The CDR3 reads CASSLGLAEQETQYF. CDR3 DNA: TGCGCCAGCAGCTTGGGGCTAGCGGAGCAAGAGACCCAGTACTTC.

The V and J genes are TRBV7-2 and TRBJ1-4; D gene ambiguous. The CDR3 extends over 12 amino acids. V was cut by 3 bases and J by 5 bases, with 4 bases left in between. Germline CDR1 and CDR2: SGHTA and FQGNSA. The CDR3 here is CASSLWNEKLFF. The CDR3 coding sequence is TGTGCCAGCAGCTTGTGGAATGAAAAACTGTTTTTT. Together with reference TRBV7-2 and TRBJ1-4, the CDR3 gives the full variable domain: GAGVSQSPSNKVTEKGKDVELRCDPISGHTALYWYRQSLGQGLEFLIYFQGNSAPDKSGLPSDRFSAERTGGSVSTLTIQRTQQEDSAVYLCASSLWNEKLFFGSGTQLSVL.

This rearrangement joins TRBV18 to TRBJ2-2; 7 bases line up with TRBD2. CDR3 length: 15 amino acids. Germline assignment: CDR1 KGHSH and CDR2 LQKENI. Losses at the gene ends were 2 bases for V and 5 bases for J; bases not matched to a gene: 5. In nucleotides, the CDR3 is TGTGCCAGCTCACCAGAGCGGGGAGGAACCGGGGAGCTGTTTTTT. Its translation: CASSPERGGTGELFF.

The chain is built from TRBV19 and TRBJ2-1; 10 bases agree with TRBD2. Germline CDR1 LNHDA, CDR2 SQIVND (reference sequence). The V gene end was trimmed by 7 bases and the J gene end by 4 bases; junction bases not matched to a gene: 4. The CDR3 has 14 residues. The CDR3 bases are TGTGCCAGTAAAGCGGGAGGGGGATACAATGAGCAGTTCTTC. Translation: CASKAGGGYNEQFF.

The J gene is TRBJ2-7, the V gene TRBV18; no clear D gene. The germline CDR1 and CDR2 sequences are KGHSH and LQKENI. With 4 bases removed from V and 1 base from J, the gap between germline ends came to 8 bases. The CDR3 consists of 13 residues. The CDR3 sequence: CASSLSESYEQYF. In DNA form, the CDR3 reads TGTGCCAGCTCACTAAGCGAATCCTACGAGCAGTACTTC.

The J gene is TRBJ2-5, the V gene TRBV23-1; D may correspond to TRBD1 or TRBD2 (5 bases each). TRBV23-1 is labeled an ORF, and its function is uncertain. The CDR3 is made up of 11 amino acids. The CDR3 protein is CAFGTVRPQYF. CDR3 DNA: TGCGCATTCGGGACGGTACGTCCCCAGTACTTC.

This clone has just a few counts. The V and J genes are TRBV4-1 and TRBJ1-1; 9 bases match TRBD1. The CDR3 is 13 amino acids. Germline V gives CDR1 MGHRA, CDR2 YSYEKL. The trim removed 3 bases at V and 13 bases at J, leaving 9 bases unmatched. In nucleotides, the CDR3 is TGCGCCAGCAGCCAGACTAACAGGGGGCTAGGTTTCTTT. Translated, it gives CASSQTNRGLGFF.

The chain couples TRBV28 to TRBJ2-7, with a tentative D call TRBD2 (7 bases). Deletions cut 2 bases from V and 0 bases from J, with 17 bases between. This CDR3 has 17 amino acids. Germline CDR1 and CDR2: MDHEN and SYDVKM. The CDR3: CASSLLVGGQASYEQYF. The CDR3 DNA is TGTGCCAGCAGTTTACTAGTGGGGGGGCAGGCCTCCTACGAGCAGTACTTC.